These T cell receptor beta chains were read from a single sample in a study of blood T cell repertoires in COVID-19. Data came from immunoSEQ multiplex PCR; TCRdb stores just in-frame clones and leaves some out. Of 50,000 to 75,000 clones detected, around three quarters appear once; the ten largest clones hold over 3%. The specimen was peripheral blood. Receptors were obtained from a man aged 55 to 69 with acute or convalescent COVID-19. The CDR3 runs from the conserved cysteine through the conserved F or W. A D gene is named only where the DNA matches it firmly. Size values are once, few and many counts, or a class for expanded clones, and some rows have none.

d_call,v_call,clone_size,j_call,cdr3_aa,cdr3_nt
NA,TRBV19,NA,TRBJ2-2,CASSTRGRGNTGELFF,TGTGCCAGTAGCACCCGCGGGCGGGGGAACACCGGGGAGCTGTTTTTT
TRBD1,TRBV2,NA,TRBJ1-5,CASSERTGGNQPQHF,TGTGCCAGCAGTGAGAGAACAGGGGGGAATCAGCCCCAGCATTTT
NA,TRBV27,NA,TRBJ1-5,CASSPGRGDQPQHF,TGTGCCAGCAGCCCCGGCAGGGGAGATCAGCCCCAGCATTTT
NA,TRBV7-2,once,TRBJ1-1,CASSAYPGTEAFF,TGTGCCAGCAGCGCCTACCCTGGGACAGAAGCTTTCTTT
NA,TRBV10-2,NA,TRBJ1-1,CASSQLTEAFF,TGCGCCAGCAGTCAACTCACTGAAGCTTTCTTT
NA,TRBV18,NA,TRBJ2-2,CASSPATTAPNTGELFF,TGTGCCAGCTCACCCGCAACGACAGCGCCCAACACCGGGGAGCTGTTTTTT
NA,TRBV6-6,NA,TRBJ1-5,CASSQTDEREPQHF,TGTGCCAGCAGCCAGACTGACGAGAGGGAGCCCCAGCATTTT
NA,TRBV19,NA,TRBJ1-5,CASSWGVGDQPQHF,TGTGCCAGTAGTTGGGGGGTCGGCGATCAGCCCCAGCATTTT
NA,TRBV5-4,NA,TRBJ1-2,CASSLGPSYGYTF,TGTGCCAGCAGCTTGGGTCCGTCCTATGGCTACACCTTC
NA,TRBV18,NA,TRBJ1-4,CASSFAGTNEKLFF,TGTGCCAGCTCATTTGCAGGGACTAATGAAAAACTGTTTTTT
NA,TRBV24-1,NA,TRBJ2-7,CATSTPASYEQYF,TGTGCCACCAGCACACCTGCTTCCTACGAGCAGTACTTC
TRBD1,TRBV5-1,NA,TRBJ2-7,CASSLGQGWNEQYF,TGCGCCAGCAGCTTGGGACAGGGTTGGAACGAGCAGTACTTC
NA,TRBV21-1,NA,TRBJ1-6,CASSSRVGNSPLHF,TGTGCCAGCAGCAGCAGGGTGGGCAATTCACCCCTCCACTTT
NA,TRBV5-4,NA,TRBJ2-6,CASSAYSLTGVGANVLTF,TGTGCCAGCAGCGCCTATTCCCTTACAGGAGTTGGGGCCAACGTCCTGACTTTC
TRBD2,TRBV5-4,NA,TRBJ2-2,CASSLLAGANTGELFF,TGTGCCAGCAGCTTATTAGCGGGAGCCAACACCGGGGAGCTGTTTTTT
TRBD2,TRBV5-1,NA,TRBJ2-3,CASSPGAGGSTDTQYF,TGCGCCAGCAGCCCTGGAGCGGGGGGGAGCACAGATACGCAGTATTTT
TRBD2,TRBV7-2,NA,TRBJ2-5,CASSPRGRGETQYF,TGTGCCAGCAGCCCCCGGGGGAGGGGTGAGACCCAGTACTTC
NA,TRBV28,once,TRBJ2-1,CASSLDNYNEQFF,TGTGCCAGCAGTTTGGACAACTACAATGAGCAGTTCTTC
TRBD1,TRBV5-6,NA,TRBJ1-4,CASSSTGTGWTNEKLFF,TGTGCCAGCAGCTCTACCGGGACAGGGTGGACTAATGAAAAACTGTTTTTT
TRBD2,TRBV18,NA,TRBJ2-7,CASSPGLAVSYEQYF,TGTGCCAGCTCACCAGGACTAGCGGTCTCCTACGAGCAGTACTTC
NA,TRBV29-1,NA,TRBJ1-1,CSVEGGEQGKTEAFF,TGCAGCGTTGAAGGAGGGGAACAGGGTAAGACTGAAGCTTTCTTT
NA,TRBV7-9,NA,TRBJ1-1,CASSLARGNTEAFF,TGTGCCAGCAGCTTAGCGCGGGGGAACACTGAAGCTTTCTTT
TRBD2,TRBV4-1,many,TRBJ2-1,CASSRTSGFSNEQFF,TGCGCCAGCAGCAGGACTAGCGGGTTTTCCAATGAGCAGTTCTTC
NA,TRBV4-2,once,TRBJ1-3,CASSQEPGIGNTIYF,TGTGCCAGCAGCCAAGAACCGGGGATAGGAAACACCATATATTTT
TRBD2,TRBV28,NA,TRBJ2-7,CASSRTSGSYEQYF,TGTGCCAGCAGTCGGACTAGCGGAAGCTACGAGCAGTACTTC